The sequence of this T cell receptor beta chain was determined in a study of T cell repertoires in cytomegalovirus infection. V lost 9 bases and J lost 4, with 16 bases in between. Germline V lookup: CDR1 LNHDA, CDR2 SQIVND (reference sequence). The CDR3 length is 14 residues. This clonotype was found a few times. From the reads, TCRdb called clonotypes with MiXCR, one entry per CDR3 protein. The sample comprises about 260,000 distinct CDR3 sequences, around 9% of which are singletons, and around 15% rests with the top ten. The sequence came from a human donor in good health (CMV status not recorded). Some clones in this sample may be carry-over from other donors' samples. J is TRBJ2-1 and V is TRBV19; unclear D gene. The specimen was PBMCs. CDR3 nucleotide sequence: TGTGCCAGCGCCGCCGACGGACGTTACAATGAGCAGTTCTTC. Its protein product is CASAADGRYNEQFF.